These T cell receptor beta chains were read from a single sample in a study of T cells in Graves' hyperthyroidism and ophthalmopathy. TCRdb recomputed calls from the multiplex PCR reads with MiXCR, one row per CDR3 protein. Of about 570,000 distinct CDR3 sequences in the sample, approximately 44% are singletons; the top ten hold 15% to 20%. Sample: peripheral blood or thyroid tissue (not recorded which). The origin of the receptors is an adult woman with Graves' disease, either hyperthyroidism or ophthalmopathy (not recorded which). Both conserved end residues are part of each CDR3. D genes are given only for firm matches. Expanded clones get a size class; other rows say once, few or many, or leave the size out.

d_call,clone_size,j_call,v_call,cdr3_nt,cdr3_aa
-,-,TRBJ2-5,TRBV7-2,TGTGCCAGCAGCTCCCGAGGGGATCAGCCCCAGTACTTC,CASSSRGDQPQYF
-,many,TRBJ2-5,TRBV5-4,TGTGCCAGCAGCTTCGGGGGAGCAAGAGAGACCCAGTACTTC,CASSFGGARETQYF
-,many,TRBJ2-5,TRBV5-1,TGCGCCAGCAGCTTGACTCCGGCCGGCACCCAGGCCGCAAGGGCGACCCAGTACTTC,CASSLTPAGTQAARATQYF
TRBD2,-,TRBJ2-3,TRBV29-1,TGCAGCGTTCCGCGGGAGGAGCCAGGTACGCAGTATTTT,CSVPREEPGTQYF
TRBD2,many,TRBJ2-5,TRBV7-2,TGTGCCAGCAGCACAGGCGGGGGGCGAGAGACCCAGTACTTC,CASSTGGGRETQYF
TRBD2,-,TRBJ2-5,TRBV20-1,TGCAGTGCTAGAGATCGACTAGCGGGAGTGCAGGGCTTC,CSARDRLAGVQGF
-,many,TRBJ2-6,TRBV5-1,TGCGCCAGCAGCTTTGGGGTGTTCTCTGGGGCCAACGTCCTGACTTTC,CASSFGVFSGANVLTF
TRBD1,-,TRBJ1-4,TRBV20-1,TGCAGTGCGAAAGGACAGGTTAATGAAAAACTGTTTTTT,CSAKGQVNEKLFF
-,-,TRBJ2-2,TRBV2,TGTGCCAGCAGTGAACGGGAATCGGGGTTGGGGGAGCTGTTTTTT,CASSERESGLGELFF
-,-,TRBJ1-1,TRBV29-1,TGCAGCGTTGAGTCAGGGCGAAGGAGCGAAGCTTTCTTT,CSVESGRRSEAFF
-,-,TRBJ2-2,TRBV7-8,TGTGCCAGCAGCTTAGACGTTCAGGTTTCCGGGGAGCTGTTTTTT,CASSLDVQVSGELFF
TRBD1,many,TRBJ2-5,TRBV10-3,TGTGCCATCAGGGGGACAGGGTGGCAAGAGACCCAGTACTTC,CAIRGTGWQETQYF
-,many,TRBJ2-2,TRBV7-7,TGTGCTAGCAGCTGGAGCGGGAACACCGGGGAGCTGTTTTTT,CASSWSGNTGELFF
TRBD2,-,TRBJ2-1,TRBV11-2,TGTGCCAGCCAGGGACTAGCGGTCCATGAGCAGTTCTTC,CASQGLAVHEQFF
TRBD1,many,TRBJ1-2,TRBV2,TGTGCCAGCAGTGAGGGGACAGGGGGCTTGGGCTACACCTTC,CASSEGTGGLGYTF
TRBD1,-,TRBJ2-6,TRBV9,TGTGCCAGCAGCGGGGAAGGGGACAGACCAACTGGGGCCAACGTCCTGACTTTC,CASSGEGDRPTGANVLTF
-,many,TRBJ1-1,TRBV5-8,TGTGCCAGCAGCTCGGACGGCATGAACACTGAAGCTTTCTTT,CASSSDGMNTEAFF
TRBD1,-,TRBJ1-6,TRBV7-9,TGTGCCAGTAGATACGGGACAGGGGACTCACCCCTCCACTTT,CASRYGTGDSPLHF
-,many,TRBJ2-2,TRBV7-9,TGTGCCAGCAGCTTCCCCCGGCGGAGGGGAGACACCGGGGAGCTGTTTTTT,CASSFPRRRGDTGELFF
-,many,TRBJ1-1,TRBV14,TGTGCCAGCAGCCAAGGAGGGGTGGGTGAAGCTTTCTTT,CASSQGGVGEAFF
-,-,TRBJ1-1,TRBV5-1,TGCGCCAGCAGCTTGTACTCGGGCAACACTGAAGCTTTCTTT,CASSLYSGNTEAFF
-,-,TRBJ2-5,TRBV7-9,TGTGCCAGCAGCTTAGTTGGGATGGGCTACAATGAGACCCAGTACTTC,CASSLVGMGYNETQYF
TRBD1,-,TRBJ1-1,TRBV6-6,TGTGCCAGCACCTTACAGGGGGGTATGGCTGAAGCTTTCTTT,CASTLQGGMAEAFF
-,once,TRBJ2-5,TRBV6-5,TGTGCCAGCAGTCCCGGGATTGGGGGGGCAGAGACCCAGTACTTC,CASSPGIGGAETQYF
-,-,TRBJ1-5,TRBV6-5,TGTGCCAGCGGTTTTGGTGGGGGAGGCAATCAGCCCCAGCATTTT,CASGFGGGGNQPQHF
-,-,TRBJ1-1,TRBV5-1,TGCGCCAGCAGCCGGAGGGGTGGGAGCACTGAAGCTTTCTTT,CASSRRGGSTEAFF
-,-,TRBJ2-5,TRBV7-3,TGTGCCAGCAGCCCACCCCTTGGCGGGGCCCAAGCGACGGAGACCCAGTACTTC,CASSPPLGGAQATETQYF
-,many,TRBJ2-6,TRBV6-5,TGTGCCAGCACCAGAGCCCAGGGTTTCGGGGCCAACGTCCTGACTTTC,CASTRAQGFGANVLTF
-,many,TRBJ1-3,TRBV7-9,TGTGCCAGCAGCATCGGGACCGCTGGAAACACCATATATTTT,CASSIGTAGNTIYF
-,-,TRBJ1-2,TRBV5-1,TGCGCCAGCAGCTCAAGCGGACAGACTAACTATGGCTACACCTTC,CASSSSGQTNYGYTF
-,-,TRBJ1-2,TRBV29-1,TGCAGCGGGGACATCGCTAACTATGGCTACACCTTC,CSGDIANYGYTF
-,many,TRBJ2-5,TRBV9,TGTGCCAGCAGCCCCCGGGGAGGCGGGTTGGAGACCCAGTACTTC,CASSPRGGGLETQYF
-,many,TRBJ2-2,TRBV7-9,TGTGCCAGCAATAGCGGACCCACGAACACCGGGGAGCTGTTTTTT,CASNSGPTNTGELFF
-,-,TRBJ2-2,TRBV10-1,TGCGCCAGCAGCCAACCCGGAGGGGAGCTGTTTTTT,CASSQPGGELFF
-,-,TRBJ2-7,TRBV9,TGTGCCAGCAGCGTCTCACACAGTCGATCCTACGAGCAGTACTTC,CASSVSHSRSYEQYF